What follows is one T cell receptor (beta chain) and its context. Its matching antigen is unknown. The sample belongs to a study of blood T cells in healthy people across ages. The CDR3 has 15 residues. The germline CDR1 and CDR2 sequences are SGHAT and FQNNGV. V was cut by 4 bases and J by 4 bases, with 16 bases left in between. Whole-study results and caveats: The study found more naive CD4+ cells and higher diversity in long-lived than aged donors.

Using a J-beta primer mix together with a sample-barcoded 5' primer, a second PCR was run for about 6 to 11 cycles. TCRdb itself ran the 5' RACE reads through MiXCR, one entry per CDR3 protein. The sample carries some 710,000 distinct CDR3 sequences, approximately 21% recorded once. This sequence originates from a man between 65 and 85 years old in good health. The chain joins TRBV11-2 to TRBJ1-1; D call uncertain. The sequencing input was blood. CDR3 region: CASSSLRSLSTEAFF. DNA of the CDR3: TGTGCCAGCAGCTCCCTGCGCAGCCTTAGCACTGAAGCTTTCTTT.